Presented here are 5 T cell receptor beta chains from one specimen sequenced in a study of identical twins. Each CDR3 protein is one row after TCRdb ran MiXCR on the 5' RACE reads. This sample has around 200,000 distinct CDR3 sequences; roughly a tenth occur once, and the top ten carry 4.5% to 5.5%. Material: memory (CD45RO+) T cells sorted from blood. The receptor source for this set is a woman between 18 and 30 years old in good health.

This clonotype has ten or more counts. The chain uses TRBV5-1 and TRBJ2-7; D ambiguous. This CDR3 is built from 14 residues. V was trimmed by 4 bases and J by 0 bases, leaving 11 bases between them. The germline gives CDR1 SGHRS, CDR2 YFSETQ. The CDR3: CASSPGHNSYEQYF. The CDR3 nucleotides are TGCGCCAGCAGCCCCGGGCATAACTCCTACGAGCAGTACTTC.

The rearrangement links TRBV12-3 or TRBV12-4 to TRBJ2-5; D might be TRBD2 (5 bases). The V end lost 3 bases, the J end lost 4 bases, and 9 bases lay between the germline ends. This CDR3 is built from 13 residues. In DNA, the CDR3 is TGTGCCAGCAGTTTCGACGGAGGAGAGACCCAGTACTTC. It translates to CASSFDGGETQYF.

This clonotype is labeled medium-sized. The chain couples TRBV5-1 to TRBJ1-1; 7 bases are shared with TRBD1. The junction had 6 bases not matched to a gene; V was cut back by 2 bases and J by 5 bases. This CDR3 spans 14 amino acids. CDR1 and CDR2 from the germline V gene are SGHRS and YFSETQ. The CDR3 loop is CASSFSPGQTEAFF. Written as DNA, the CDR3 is TGCGCCAGCAGCTTTTCCCCGGGACAGACTGAAGCTTTCTTT.

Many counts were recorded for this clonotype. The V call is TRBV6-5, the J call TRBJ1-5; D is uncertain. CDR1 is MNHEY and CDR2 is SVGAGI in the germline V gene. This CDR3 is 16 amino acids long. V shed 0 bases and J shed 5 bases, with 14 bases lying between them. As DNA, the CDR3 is TGTGCCAGCAGTTACTCGGCAGTAATTCTCGATCAGCCCCAGCATTTT. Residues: CASSYSAVILDQPQHF.

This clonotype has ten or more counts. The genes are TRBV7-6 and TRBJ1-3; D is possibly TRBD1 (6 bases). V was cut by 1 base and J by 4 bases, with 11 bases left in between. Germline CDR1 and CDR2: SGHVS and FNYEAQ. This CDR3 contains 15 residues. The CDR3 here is CASSLGDMRGNTIYF. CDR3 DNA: TGTGCCAGCAGCTTAGGGGACATGAGGGGAAACACCATATATTTT.